This T cell receptor (beta chain) was sequenced during a study of blood T cell repertoires in COVID-19. Original analysis: Reference gene primer amplification yielded estimated nucleated cell counts. Produced via immunoSEQ multiplex PCR; TCRdb's table is partial and in-frame only. V and J calls and clone size follow that table, whereas D and trimming were derived from the DNA. This sample has some 190,000 clones, with around 84% found just once. Participants, 18 to 89 years old, spanned around 26 US areas. Exposed enrollees encountered a COVID-19 case at some point within 2 weeks before study entry. Trimming stripped 6 bases from V and 2 bases from J, with 8 bases between. The CDR3 contains 14 residues. Germline loops: CDR1 MNHEY, CDR2 SMNVEV (reference sequence).

Sample: PBMCs or T cells enriched from blood (not recorded which). The receptor was derived from a woman in her twenties or thirties who had been exposed to COVID-19. V gene TRBV27 combines with J gene TRBJ2-6; D gene uncertain. The CDR3 spells CASSDIPGANVLTF. As DNA, the CDR3 is TGTGCCAGCAGCGACATTCCTGGGGCCAACGTCCTGACTTTC. Full variable domain (rest looked up from reference TRBV27 and TRBJ2-6): EAQVTQNPRYLITVTGKKLTVTCSQNMNHEYMSWYRQDPGLGLRQIYYSMNVEVTDKGDVPEGYKVSRKEKRNFPLILESPSPNQTSLYFCASSDIPGANVLTFGAGSRLTVL.